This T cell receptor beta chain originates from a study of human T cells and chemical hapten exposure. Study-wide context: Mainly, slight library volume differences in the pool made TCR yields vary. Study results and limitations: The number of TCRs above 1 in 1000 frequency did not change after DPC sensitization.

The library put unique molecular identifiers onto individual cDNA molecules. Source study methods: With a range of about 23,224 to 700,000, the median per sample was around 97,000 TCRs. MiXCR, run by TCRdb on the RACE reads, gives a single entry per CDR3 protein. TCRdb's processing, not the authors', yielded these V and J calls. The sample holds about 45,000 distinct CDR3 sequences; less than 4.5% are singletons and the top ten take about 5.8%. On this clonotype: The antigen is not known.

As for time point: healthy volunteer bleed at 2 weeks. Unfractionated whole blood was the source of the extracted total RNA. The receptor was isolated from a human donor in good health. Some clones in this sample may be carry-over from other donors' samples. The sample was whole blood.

CDR3 coding DNA: TGTGCCAGCAGTTTACCGACCCCCAACGTCCTGACTTTC. Translated: CASSLPTPNVLTF. The rearrangement uses TRBV12-3 or TRBV12-4 and TRBJ2-6; the D is unclear. Trimming pared 2 bases from V and 8 bases from J, leaving 7 bases between. The CDR3 extends over 13 amino acids.